The sample holds a few counts of the clone carrying this TCR beta chain. Antigen: not known. This record comes from a study of T cell repertoires in cytomegalovirus infection. Germline V gene lookup returns CDR1 SQVTM and CDR2 ANQGSEA. V dropped 6 bases and J dropped 4 bases, with 9 bases sitting between them. The CDR3 sequence is 11 residues long. TCRdb reanalysed the reads using MiXCR and keeps one entry per CDR3 protein. The sample holds roughly 250,000 distinct CDR3 sequences; 22% are singletons and the top ten take approximately 18%. Regarding the study as a whole: The study found HLA-C-restricted CMV-specific TCR beta clonotypes dominating the ex vivo response.

This chain joins TRBV29-1 and TRBJ1-1, with D tentatively TRBD1 (6 bases). The source of this sequence is a human donor in good health (CMV status not recorded). Some clones in this sample may be carry-over from other donors' samples. Sequenced sample: CD8+ T cells from PBMCs. This CDR3 is CSVRDTTEAFF. CDR3 DNA: TGCAGCGTCAGGGACACCACTGAAGCTTTCTTT.